Presented here are 20 T cell receptor beta chains from one specimen sequenced in a study of blood T cell repertoires in COVID-19. Sequencing was performed with immunoSEQ multiplex PCR; in TCRdb, only in-frame clones are kept and a portion is missing. The table records some 240,000 clones, 88% of them present only once. Sequenced sample: peripheral blood. Receptor source: a woman in her sixties or seventies with COVID-19, enrolled during active disease.

The J gene is TRBJ2-3, the V gene TRBV29-1; 9 bases align to TRBD1. The J segment lost 4 bases and the V segment lost 0 bases, leaving 20 bases of the junction unmatched. Per the germline V gene, CDR1 is SQVTM and CDR2 is ANQGSEA. This CDR3 is built from 20 residues. The chain's CDR3 is CSVEEILGQGKGVLSDTQYF. In DNA form, the CDR3 reads TGCAGCGTTGAAGAAATCTTAGGACAGGGGAAAGGAGTACTATCAGATACGCAGTATTTT.

V is TRBV4-3 and J is TRBJ2-5, with 9 positions matching TRBD1. Trimming took 4 bases from V and 4 from J; bases not matched to a gene: 13. The CDR3 covers 17 residues. Looked up from germline, CDR1 is LGHNA and CDR2 is YSLEER. The CDR3 sequence: CASSRQGGQAMGETQYF. CDR3 nucleotides: TGCGCCAGCAGCCGACAGGGGGGACAGGCCATGGGAGAGACCCAGTACTTC.

This clone was detected once. The chain joins TRBV10-3 to TRBJ1-2, with TRBD1 identical over 7 bases. V shed 3 bases, J shed 3 bases, and the junction held 1 base outside the gene matches. This CDR3 is 13 amino acids long. Germline-derived CDR1 and CDR2 are ENHRY and SYGVKD. For the CDR3, the DNA is TGTGCCATCAGTGATGACAGGGACTATGGCTACACCTTC. Encoded protein: CAISDDRDYGYTF.

J is TRBJ1-6 and V is TRBV7-3, with 7 bases identical to TRBD1. V gave up 2 bases and J gave up 7 bases; unmatched junction bases: 8. Per germline, CDR1 SGHTA and CDR2 FQGTGA. This CDR3 has 16 amino acids. DNA of the CDR3: TGTGCCAGCAGCTTAGGCCCACGGGGACAGAATTCACCCCTCCACTTT. Translated: CASSLGPRGQNSPLHF.

This chain connects TRBV19 to TRBJ2-1; the match to TRBD2 covers 12 bases. The CDR3 extends over 16 amino acids. CDR1 is LNHDA and CDR2 is SQIVND in the germline V gene (reference sequence). Germline trimming cut 5 bases from V and 0 bases from J; bases unmatched to any gene: 2. The CDR3 reads CASSLGLAGSYNEQFF. Here the CDR3 DNA reads TGTGCCAGTAGTTTGGGACTAGCGGGCTCCTACAATGAGCAGTTCTTC.

The table lists this clone with a few counts. This chain links TRBV2 with TRBJ1-2; tentative D call: TRBD1 (5 bases). Germline CDR1 is SNHLY and CDR2 is FYNNEI. V lost 10 bases and J lost 7, with 19 bases in between. The CDR3 consists of 13 residues. This CDR3 is CATRGIVFFGYTF. The CDR3 nucleotides are TGTGCCACACGGGGGATAGTTTTCTTTGGCTACACCTTC.

The gene calls are TRBV14 and TRBJ2-7; D unclear. The CDR3 is 13 amino acids. The germline V gene encodes CDR1 SGHDN and CDR2 FVKESK. The V end was cut by 0 bases, the J end by 4 bases, with 7 bases between. The CDR3 nucleotides read TGTGCCAGCAGCCAAGATCTCGTTTACGAGCAGTACTTC. Protein sequence: CASSQDLVYEQYF.

The genes are TRBV10-3 and TRBJ1-2, with TRBD1 as a possible D gene (5 bases). The CDR3 extends over 14 amino acids. Germline V CDR1 and CDR2: ENHRY, SYGVKD. Trimming cost V 4 bases and J 0 bases, with 9 bases left between them. CDR3 in amino acids: CAISVQVPNYGYTF. In nucleotides, the CDR3 is TGTGCCATCAGTGTACAGGTTCCTAACTATGGCTACACCTTC.

This clone appeared a few times. The chain is built from TRBV5-1 and TRBJ2-2, with TRBD1 as a possible D gene (6 bases). The CDR3 runs 16 residues. Trimming removed 4 bases from V and 0 bases from J, with 13 bases in between. The germline CDR1 and CDR2 sequences are SGHRS and YFSETQ. The CDR3 DNA sequence: TGCGCCAGCAGCCCTAGGACAGTGGCGAACACCGGGGAGCTGTTTTTT. Translated: CASSPRTVANTGELFF.

The rearrangement uses TRBV12-3 or TRBV12-4 and TRBJ2-7; possible D gene TRBD2, 6 bases. V gave up 3 bases and J gave up 4 bases, with 7 bases separating them. The CDR3 covers 12 residues. CDR3 nucleotide sequence: TGTGCCAGCAGTTTTGGAGGGTACGAGCAGTACTTC. It is translated as CASSFGGYEQYF.

The chain combines TRBV7-9 with TRBJ2-7; D not resolved. V was cut by 5 bases and J by 1 base, with 12 bases left in between. Germline values: CDR1 SEHNR, CDR2 FQNEAQ (reference sequence). This CDR3 spans 14 amino acids. The DNA for the CDR3 is TGTGCCAGCAGCCTAGGGTTCAGTTCCTACGAGCAGTACTTC. This translates into CASSLGFSSYEQYF.

This chain links TRBV9 with TRBJ2-3, with 8 bases aligning to TRBD1. The CDR3 runs to 18 residues. Germline CDR1 is SGDLS and CDR2 is YYNGEE. Trimming took 4 bases from V and 0 from J; bases not matched to a gene: 13. CDR3 sequence (DNA): TGTGCCAGCAGCCTCACAGGGGGAACACCTTCTAGCACAGATACGCAGTATTTT. It yields the protein CASSLTGGTPSSTDTQYF.

V and J are TRBV29-1 and TRBJ2-7; perhaps TRBD2 as D (5 bases). The CDR3 contains 13 residues. Germline CDR1 is SQVTM and CDR2 is ANQGSEA. V lost 5 bases and J 0 bases, leaving 11 bases between the germline ends. CDR3 nucleotide sequence: TGCAGCGTTACGGGGTGGGGCTCCTACGAGCAGTACTTC. Amino acid sequence: CSVTGWGSYEQYF.

The chain is built from TRBV19 and TRBJ1-5; D is uncertain. This CDR3 has 13 residues. Looked up from germline, CDR1 is LNHDA and CDR2 is SQIVND (reference sequence). V was cut by 4 bases and J by 1 base, with 5 bases left in between. The CDR3 DNA is TGTGCCAGTAGTACCCAAAGCAATCAGCCCCAGCATTTT. This gives the protein CASSTQSNQPQHF.

The rearrangement uses TRBV7-9 and TRBJ1-5, with TRBD1 matching 8 bases. The CDR3 is 17 amino acids. Germline V lookup: CDR1 SEHNR, CDR2 FQNEAQ (reference sequence). The J segment lost 1 base and the V segment lost 5 bases, leaving 10 bases of the junction unmatched. The CDR3 coding sequence is TGTGCCAGCAGCCCTGGACAGGGACCGTCGAGCAATCAGCCCCAGCATTTT. Protein product: CASSPGQGPSSNQPQHF.

Details on this clone: The same CDR3 arises from other DNA sequences in this sample as well. The chain links TRBV5-1 to TRBJ1-5; 7 bases agree with TRBD1. CDR1 and CDR2 from the germline V gene are SGHRS and YFSETQ. V shed 4 bases, J shed 2 bases, and the junction held 3 bases outside the gene matches. The CDR3 totals 14 residues. In nucleotides, the CDR3 is TGCGCCAGCAGCCCCGGGACAGGCAATCAGCCCCAGCATTTT. Translation: CASSPGTGNQPQHF.

The CDR3: CASRITSGRVYNEQFF. CDR3 coding DNA: TGTGCCAGCAGGATCACTAGCGGGAGAGTTTACAATGAGCAGTTCTTC. This sequence joins TRBV25-1 and TRBJ2-1; 11 bases line up with TRBD2. This CDR3 region has 16 residues. The germline V gene has CDR1 MGHDK and CDR2 SYGVNS. V was clipped by 6 bases and J by 4 bases; unmatched bases: 8.

J is TRBJ1-2 and V is TRBV29-1; possibly TRBD1 for D (6 bases). V was cut by 2 bases and J by 12 bases, with 22 bases left in between. Germline V gene data show CDR1 as SQVTM and CDR2 as ANQGSEA. The CDR3 is made up of 14 amino acids. The CDR3 DNA sequence: TGCAGCGTTGAAAGTGAGGGGACACCCCACGGAGACACCTTC. This gives the protein CSVESEGTPHGDTF.

This chain links TRBV6-1 with TRBJ2-7; 8 bases line up with TRBD1. The CDR3 has 14 amino acids. With 2 bases clipped from V and 4 bases from J, the junction kept 4 bases outside the gene matches. Per germline, CDR1 MNHNS and CDR2 SASEGT. The CDR3 protein is CASSEYRTGYEQYF. CDR3 coding DNA: TGTGCCAGCAGTGAATACAGGACAGGGTACGAGCAGTACTTC.

The chain combines TRBV6-4 with TRBJ1-1, with TRBD1 as a possible D gene (6 bases). Per germline, CDR1 MRHNA and CDR2 SNTAGT. Trimming took 3 bases from V and 5 from J, leaving 10 bases between them. The CDR3 has 13 amino acids. CDR3 sequence reads: CASSEQGGTEAFF. DNA of the CDR3: TGTGCCAGCAGTGAACAGGGTGGGACTGAAGCTTTCTTT.